This is a list of T cell receptor beta chains from one sample in a study of regulatory T cells in long-lasting Graves disease. Using its own MiXCR run on the multiplex PCR reads, TCRdb lists one record per CDR3 protein. This repertoire shows 530,000 or so distinct CDR3 sequences, roughly 13% found once; its top ten account for 10%. This sample also appeared in a second study, on T cells in Graves' hyperthyroidism and ophthalmopathy.

The sample consisted of peripheral blood mononuclear cells (PBMCs), taken at new diagnosis, from a patient treated with antithyroid drugs. These receptors came from a man aged 25-40 years with Graves disease. CDR3s include the opening cysteine and the closing phenylalanine or tryptophan.

v_call	j_call	cdr3_aa
TRBV19	TRBJ2-2	CASIGGHRITGELFF
TRBV12-3/TRBV12-4	TRBJ2-3	CASSLSSPSGTKDTQYF
TRBV9	TRBJ2-3	CASSVVQGGTDTQYF
TRBV24-1	TRBJ1-2	CATSEGFYGYTF
TRBV7-3	TRBJ2-1	CASSLTGQGWNNEQFF
TRBV2	TRBJ1-1	CASRTGGEAFF
TRBV29-1	TRBJ2-5	CSGRRETQYF
TRBV20-1	TRBJ2-3	CSAEDGGGVADTQYF
TRBV20-1	.	CSARDDRGRETQYF
TRBV12-3/TRBV12-4	TRBJ2-5	CASSPVRVGDQETQYF
TRBV6-1	TRBJ2-1	CASSRTSGLLTQQFF
TRBV5-1	TRBJ2-6	CASSLASSSGANVLTF
TRBV9	TRBJ2-5	CARRSGGPRETQYF
TRBV7-2	TRBJ1-1	CASSLSIKGPYTEAFF
TRBV3-1	TRBJ2-3	CASSQYPGGSTDTQYF
TRBV9	TRBJ2-5	CASSVGGPTETQYF
TRBV3-1	TRBJ1-5	CASSPDRVGQPQHF
TRBV24-1	TRBJ2-1	CATSDPSRDAPDSEQFF
TRBV5-1	TRBJ2-5	CASSLAQLAGSVRYF
TRBV28	TRBJ2-7	CASSYHYEQYF
TRBV7-2	TRBJ1-4	CASSNQQGANEKLFF
TRBV20-1	TRBJ2-3	CSAPPLAGWADTQYF
TRBV18	TRBJ1-5	CASSPRQGHRPQHF
TRBV20-1	TRBJ2-3	CSANPTGLAVTDTQYF
TRBV6-1	TRBJ2-1	CASGPSGSYEQFF
TRBV27	TRBJ2-2	CASSVLGHTGELFF
TRBV12-3/TRBV12-4	TRBJ1-4	CASRLGGGFDEKLFF
TRBV15	TRBJ1-5	CATSRDGPGQPQHF
TRBV30	TRBJ2-1	CAWNEDGSSYNEQFF
TRBV20-1	TRBJ2-7	CSAKDPSGQRTYEQYF
TRBV18	TRBJ2-2	CASSPPSGLGTGELFF
TRBV11-1	TRBJ2-1	CASTLQQGYEQFF
TRBV7-9	TRBJ1-5	CASSLQGGTGQPQHF
TRBV27	TRBJ2-1	CASATSYNEQFF
TRBV20-1	TRBJ2-7	CSATGPDGAYEQYF
TRBV30	TRBJ2-3	CAWSAGDSTDTQYF
TRBV5-1	TRBJ1-2	CASSLVQGLENTF
TRBV3-1	TRBJ2-1	CASSARAREGLNEQFF
TRBV28	TRBJ2-3	CASSPLIPQQARDTQYF
TRBV5-1	TRBJ1-2	CASSSQGGGYTF
TRBV7-2	TRBJ2-5	CASSLVRAQETQYF
TRBV4-1	TRBJ2-1	CASSQASGALNSYNEQFF
TRBV5-1	TRBJ1-1	CASSGKGQGKWPEAFF
TRBV12-3/TRBV12-4	TRBJ2-7	CASSFRTSVSYEQYF
TRBV7-2	TRBJ1-1	CASSSSSGKTEAFF
TRBV6-2/TRBV6-3	TRBJ1-4	CASSDPGQGKIREKLFF
TRBV29-1	TRBJ1-2	CSVRVGGYTF